The 23 T cell receptor beta chains in this list originate from one sample, sequenced in a study of blood T cell repertoires in COVID-19. The table came from immunoSEQ multiplex PCR; TCRdb's copy has only in-frame clones and leaves some out. This table has tens of thousands of clones, 75% to 80% appearing once. Sequenced: peripheral blood. The receptor set was obtained from a human donor in a cohort sampled during active COVID-19.

The J gene is TRBJ1-3, the V gene TRBV4-1; D gene unclear. Trimming removed 0 bases at V and 4 bases at J, with 7 bases between. CDR3 length equals 14 residues. CDR1 and CDR2 (germline): MGHRA, YSYEKL. In nucleotides, the CDR3 is TGCGCCAGCAGCCAAGATTACAACGGAAACACCATATATTTT. Translating gives CASSQDYNGNTIYF.

The chain uses TRBV2 and TRBJ2-5; possible D gene TRBD2, 5 bases. Looked up from germline, CDR1 is SNHLY and CDR2 is FYNNEI. The CDR3 is 16 amino acids. The germline V and J ends were trimmed by 2 bases and 3 bases, with 16 bases remaining between them. The CDR3 loop is CASSERASWGEETQYF. The CDR3 DNA reads as TGTGCCAGCAGTGAAAGGGCTAGCTGGGGTGAAGAGACCCAGTACTTC. Looking up the rest from reference TRBV2 and TRBJ2-5 gives the full variable domain: EPEVTQTPSHQVTQMGQEVILRCVPISNHLYFYWYRQILGQKVEFLVSFYNNEISEKSEIFDDQFSVERPDGSNFTLKIRSTKLEDSAMYFCASSERASWGEETQYFGPGTRLLVL.

Written as DNA, the CDR3 is TGTGCCAGCAGCCCGCCCCTGAGAACCAACACTGAAGCTTTCTTT. Protein: CASSPPLRTNTEAFF. V gene TRBV5-4 combines with J gene TRBJ1-1; no clear D. The V end lost 4 bases, the J end lost 2 bases, and 15 bases lay between the germline ends. Germline V gives CDR1 SGHNT, CDR2 YYREEE (reference sequence). This CDR3 comprises 15 residues.

The gene calls are TRBV6-5 and TRBJ1-3; D is uncertain. Germline CDR1 is MNHEY and CDR2 is SVGAGI. CDR3 length: 14 amino acids. V lost 5 bases and J 0 bases, leaving 8 bases between the germline ends. The CDR3 region has the DNA TGTGCCAGCAGTACGGTCCGCTCTGGAAACACCATATATTTT. It encodes CASSTVRSGNTIYF.

This clone was seen only a few times. The V and J genes are TRBV27 and TRBJ2-1, with TRBD1 as a possible D gene (6 bases). Germline values: CDR1 MNHEY, CDR2 SMNVEV (reference sequence). Trimming took 2 bases from V and 5 from J, leaving 7 bases between them. CDR3 length: 13 residues. The CDR3 reads CASSLTGNNEQFF. The CDR3 nucleotides are TGTGCCAGCAGTTTAACAGGGAACAATGAGCAGTTCTTC.

This chain connects TRBV7-3 to TRBJ2-2, with 7 bases aligning to TRBD2. There are 15 residues in the CDR3. Germline V gives CDR1 SGHTA, CDR2 FQGTGA. The ends lost 7 bases at V and 4 bases at J; junction bases unmatched: 9. The CDR3 sequence is CASTPGGGSTGELFF. The DNA for the CDR3 is TGTGCCAGCACCCCCGGGGGAGGGAGCACCGGGGAGCTGTTTTTT.

The chain uses TRBV9 and TRBJ2-3, with 8 bases lining up with TRBD2. The junction had 8 bases not matched to a gene; V was cut back by 1 base and J by 1 base. Per germline, CDR1 SGDLS and CDR2 YYNGEE. CDR3 size: 17 residues. The CDR3: CASSVQGLGVGTDTQYF. The CDR3 DNA reads TGTGCCAGCAGCGTACAGGGACTAGGCGTTGGCACAGATACGCAGTATTTT. Complete variable domain (other parts from reference TRBV9 and TRBJ2-3): DSGVTQTPKHLITATGQRVTLRCSPRSGDLSVYWYQQSLDQGLQFLIQYYNGEERAKGNILERFSAQQFPDLHSELNLSSLELGDSALYFCASSVQGLGVGTDTQYFGPGTRLTVL.

The chain employs TRBV7-2 and TRBJ1-3; 11 bases are a match to TRBD1. Germline CDR1 is SGHTA and CDR2 is FQGNSA. CDR3 length equals 13 residues. With V trimmed by 5 bases and J by 8 bases, 2 bases remained unmatched. CDR3 protein: CASSPDRGHTIYF. DNA for the CDR3: TGTGCCAGCAGCCCGGACAGGGGGCACACCATATATTTT.

There are many counts of this clone. This chain connects TRBV5-6 to TRBJ2-1; D call uncertain. The CDR3 runs to 15 residues. Trimming took off 1 base at V and 1 base at J, with 9 bases between the two ends. Germline V lookup: CDR1 SGHDT, CDR2 YYEEEE. The CDR3 coding sequence is TGTGCCAGCAGCTTGAGTAGTTGGTCCTACAATGAGCAGTTCTTC. It codes for CASSLSSWSYNEQFF.

The chain joins TRBV19 to TRBJ1-5, with TRBD1 matching over 8 bases. Germline trimming cut 2 bases from V and 9 bases from J; bases unmatched to any gene: 3. Germline CDR1 LNHDA, CDR2 SQIVND (reference sequence). The CDR3 runs to 13 residues. The CDR3: CASSINRGGPQHF. The CDR3, as DNA: TGTGCCAGTAGTATAAACAGGGGGGGGCCCCAGCATTTT.

The chain has TRBV11-3 and TRBJ2-1; 7 nucleotides agree with TRBD2. Per the germline V gene, CDR1 is SGHNT and CDR2 is YENEEA. The CDR3 runs to 12 residues. After removal of 6 bases from V and 7 bases from J, the junction contained 3 bases not matched to a gene. DNA of the CDR3: TGTGCCAGCAGTCGACTAGCAAATGAGCAGTTCTTC. Its translation is CASSRLANEQFF.

This chain connects TRBV11-1 to TRBJ1-1; D is unresolved. V was pared by 2 bases and J by 4 bases, with 14 bases between. The CDR3 consists of 15 residues. In germline, CDR1 is SGHAT, CDR2 FQDESV (reference sequence). The CDR3 loop is CASSLNGYEGTEAFF. CDR3 coding DNA: TGTGCCAGCAGCTTAAACGGGTATGAAGGCACTGAAGCTTTCTTT.

The genes are TRBV5-5 and TRBJ2-3; 13 bases line up with TRBD2. This CDR3 region has 16 residues. CDR1 SGHKS and CDR2 YYEKEE come from the germline V gene (reference sequence). Trimming cost V 0 bases and J 6 bases; bases outside gene matches: 4. The CDR3 loop reads CASSLEGLAGVDTQYF. For the CDR3, the DNA is TGTGCCAGCAGCTTGGAAGGACTAGCGGGAGTTGATACGCAGTATTTT.

This clone appeared once. V is TRBV2 and J is TRBJ2-2, with D possibly matching TRBD2 (5 bases). The CDR3 contains 15 residues. Germline CDR1 and CDR2: SNHLY and FYNNEI. The ends were cut back, 4 bases at V and 4 bases at J, with 13 bases in the middle. The CDR3 coding sequence is TGTGCCAGCAGTGTGGGGAGTCTGGGCACCGGGGAGCTGTTTTTT. This codes for CASSVGSLGTGELFF.

The chain employs TRBV7-3 and TRBJ2-2; tentatively, D is TRBD2 (6 bases). Germline-derived CDR1 and CDR2 are SGHTA and FQGTGA. V was cut by 0 bases and J by 1 base, with 18 bases left in between. The CDR3 has 19 amino acids. CDR3 in DNA: TGTGCCAGCAGCTTAACGTCCGGGACCCCCGGGGGGAACACCGGGGAGCTGTTTTTT. Its protein is CASSLTSGTPGGNTGELFF.

This chain uses TRBV3-1 (or the pseudogene TRBV3-2) with TRBJ1-2; possibly TRBD1 for D (5 bases). Germline V gene sequence: CDR1 LGHDT, CDR2 YNNKEL (reference sequence). Trimming left V 0 bases short and J 5 bases short, with 10 bases between. This CDR3 has 14 residues. The CDR3 loop reads CASSQEPQEYGYTF. The DNA for the CDR3 is TGTGCCAGCAGCCAAGAACCACAGGAATATGGCTACACCTTC.

Turning to this clone: The sample holds other DNA sequences that translate to the same CDR3. The V gene is TRBV12-3 or TRBV12-4, the J gene TRBJ1-2; D call uncertain. V was clipped by 5 bases and J by 8 bases, with 9 bases between them. The CDR3 length is 11 residues. Here the CDR3 reads CASSLGGGYTF. In nucleotides, the CDR3 is TGTGCCAGCAGTCTGGGAGGGGGCTACACCTTC.

This clone was seen at least ten times. The chain couples TRBV19 to TRBJ1-1; no reliable D call. CDR1 and CDR2 (germline): LNHDA, SQIVND (reference sequence). With 6 bases removed from V and 6 bases from J, the gap between germline ends came to 14 bases. The CDR3 has 13 residues. The CDR3 here is CASSPSGYAEAFF. DNA of the CDR3: TGTGCCAGTAGCCCCTCGGGGTACGCTGAAGCTTTCTTT.

This clone was seen once. The chain combines TRBV28 with TRBJ2-1, with D tentatively TRBD2 (7 bases). The V end was cut by 8 bases, the J end by 7 bases, with 15 bases between. Germline values: CDR1 MDHEN, CDR2 SYDVKM. This CDR3 is 13 amino acids long. DNA of the CDR3: TGTGCCAGCTCTGAGGGGGGGCGGAATGAGCAGTTCTTC. Encoded protein: CASSEGGRNEQFF.

Only one count was recorded for this clone. The V gene is TRBV5-4, the J gene TRBJ2-5; 7 bases line up with TRBD1. V trimming: 0 bases; J trimming: 7 bases; junction bases outside the gene matches: 12. CDR3 length: 16 amino acids. Germline-derived CDR1 and CDR2 are SGHNT and YYREEE (reference sequence). Here the CDR3 DNA reads TGTGCCAGCAGCTTGGGGGACAGAACATCAAGAGGGACCCAGTACTTC. Translation: CASSLGDRTSRGTQYF.

The genes are TRBV19 and TRBJ1-6, with 7 bases that match TRBD1. Germline CDR1 is LNHDA and CDR2 is SQIVND (reference sequence). With 4 bases clipped from V and 6 bases from J, the junction kept 3 bases outside the gene matches. The CDR3 length is 14 residues. CDR3 region: CASSRQGRNSPLHF. DNA of the CDR3: TGTGCCAGTAGTAGACAGGGACGTAATTCACCCCTCCACTTT.

The chain combines TRBV4-1 with TRBJ2-5; a weak D match, TRBD1 (5 bases). The CDR3 runs 14 residues. V was clipped by 1 base and J by 4 bases, with 10 bases between them. The V gene's germline CDR1 is MGHRA and CDR2 YSYEKL. In DNA, the CDR3 is TGCGCCAGCAGCCAAGGGGCCCAGGGAGAGACCCAGTACTTC. Amino acid sequence: CASSQGAQGETQYF.

V gene TRBV28 combines with J gene TRBJ2-2; 9 bases fit TRBD1. With 5 bases clipped from V and 1 base from J, the junction kept 5 bases outside the gene matches. This CDR3 has 16 amino acids. Germline V gene lookup returns CDR1 MDHEN and CDR2 SYDVKM. CDR3 residues: CASSTWTGVNTGELFF. DNA for the CDR3: TGTGCCAGCAGTACATGGACAGGGGTGAACACCGGGGAGCTGTTTTTT.